The clone carrying this T cell receptor (beta chain) showed up just a few times. The entry originates in a study of blood T cells in healthy people across ages. A second PCR, run for about 7 to 11 cycles, used a sample-barcoded 5' primer plus a J-beta primer mix. Each cDNA molecule carried a tag from a template-switch adaptor that contained 12 random nucleotides. From each sample, at least 2.5 million paired-end reads containing CDR3 were obtained. In TCRdb, the 5' RACE reads were re-called with MiXCR into one record per CDR3 protein. The sample holds roughly 700,000 distinct CDR3 sequences; 20% to 30% are singletons and the top ten take around 9.2%. From germline, CDR1 is DFQATT and CDR2 SNEGSKA (reference sequence). With 1 base clipped from V and 7 bases from J, the junction kept 9 bases outside the gene matches. This CDR3 has 15 amino acids. This sample was shared with a second study, whose subject was T cells of mothers and their children. That source adds: Mother-child pairs who were related displayed a slightly higher overlap than unrelated pairs, a difference that was non-significant.

The gene calls are TRBV20-1 and TRBJ2-1; 8 bases are a match to TRBD2. Sample: blood. The receptor was derived from a boy younger than 18 in good health. CDR3 in amino acids: CSARGREGRGNEQFF. The DNA of the CDR3 is TGCAGTGCTAGAGGTCGGGAGGGCCGTGGTAATGAGCAGTTCTTC.